This T cell receptor beta chain originates from a study of siplizumab effects on memory and regulatory T cells (dated by TCRdb to between 2018 and 2021). Turning to the overall study: The effect of the anti-CD2 antibody siplizumab on alloreactive T-cell subsets was examined in allogeneic mixed lymphocyte reactions constructed from human PBMCs. Results the study describes overall, beyond this receptor: Greater diversity appeared to be present in unstimulated naive T cells than in memory T cells, and a substantial contribution to the alloresponse seemed to be made by naive cells. Sequences below about 10^-5 frequency were poorly captured, so only a minor fraction of alloreactive clones could be mapped to unstimulated subsets. Among mappable alloreactive CD4+ clones, an average Treg-derived fraction of about 69% was observed with siplizumab, compared with 26.9% in control reactions. Siplizumab significantly lowered the cumulative frequency of alloreactive sequences that could be traced to unstimulated CD4+ memory T cells. About 75-95% of proliferating CD4+ or CD8+ clones could not be given a naive or memory phenotype. Whether proliferating Tregs from siplizumab cultures were suppressive was not functionally confirmed.

A remark on this clone: The antigen this receptor binds is unknown. Per-nucleotide qualities are absent, and no much larger clonotype sits a single base away.

Sorted unstimulated T cells, along with proliferating T cells recovered from mixed lymphocyte reactions, underwent TCRbeta CDR3 sequencing. Fresh whole blood from ten to eleven HLA-typed healthy donors served as the source for isolating PBMCs. Library preparation was by the immunoSEQ multiplex PCR assay. Roughly 10^5 TCR templates per sample were assayed on the deep sequencing platform. Genomic DNA extracted from sorted T cells was the material used for TCRbeta CDR3 sequencing. Processing in the source paper ran as follows. The R programming language was used for clonal analysis of the TCRbeta CDR3 data. Alloreactive CD4+ and CD8+ clones were defined by comparing unstimulated samples with post-reaction CFSE-low samples. Alloreactive CD4+ clones were assigned to regulatory or non-regulatory origin by matching sequences to sorted unstimulated Treg and non-Treg repertoires. TCRdb stores this immuneACCESS table with in-frame sequences only. Part of the clones is absent; in the studies checked, under half of the shortfall reflects unresolved V genes, and no reason is known for the rest. D and trimming were read from the DNA, whereas the V and J calls and clone size are those reported in that table. The sample contains 70,000 to 100,000 clones, under 95% of them found a single time. The ten largest make up around 6.5% of the sample.

Its CDR3 holds 20 amino acids, cysteine through phenylalanine. CDR3 DNA is the only sequence kept; it has 60 bases, read in frame from the first base. Trimming accounts for 0 bases at V and 4 bases at J, while the number of junction bases matched to no gene is 16. From a lookup of the germline V gene, CDR1 and CDR2 are SGDLS and YYNGEE. The chain is encoded by TRBV9 joined to TRBJ1-1, with 12 central nucleotides matching TRBD1. The source is a human donor in good health. Source material: CD8+ T cells sorted from blood. CDR3 reads: CASSVDGGGTGGRYSTEAFF. The sequenced DNA is TGTGCCAGCAGCGTAGATGGTGGGGGGACAGGGGGCCGGTATAGCACTGAAGCTTTCTTT.